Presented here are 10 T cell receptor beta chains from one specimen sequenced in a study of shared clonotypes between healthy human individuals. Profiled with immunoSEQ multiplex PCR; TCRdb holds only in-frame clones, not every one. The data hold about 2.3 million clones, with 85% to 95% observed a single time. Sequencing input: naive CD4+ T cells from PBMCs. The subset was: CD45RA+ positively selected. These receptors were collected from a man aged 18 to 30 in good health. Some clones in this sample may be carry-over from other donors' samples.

The CDR3 DNA reads TGTGCCAGCAGGGGATCACAGGGCCAAGAGACCCAGTACTTC. The encoded protein is CASRGSQGQETQYF. J is TRBJ2-5 and V is TRBV2; D is perhaps TRBD1 (6 bases). The CDR3 covers 14 residues. Germline V gene sequence: CDR1 SNHLY, CDR2 FYNNEI. With 6 bases removed from V and 1 base from J, the gap between germline ends came to 12 bases. Variable domain in full (rest from reference TRBV2 and TRBJ2-5): EPEVTQTPSHQVTQMGQEVILRCVPISNHLYFYWYRQILGQKVEFLVSFYNNEISEKSEIFDDQFSVERPDGSNFTLKIRSTKLEDSAMYFCASRGSQGQETQYFGPGTRLLVL.

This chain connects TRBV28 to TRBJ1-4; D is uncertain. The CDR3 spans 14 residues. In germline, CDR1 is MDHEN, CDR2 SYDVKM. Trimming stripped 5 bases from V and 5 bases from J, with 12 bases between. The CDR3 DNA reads TGTGCCAGCAGTGTAACCGGGCCGAATGAAAAACTGTTTTTT. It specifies CASSVTGPNEKLFF.

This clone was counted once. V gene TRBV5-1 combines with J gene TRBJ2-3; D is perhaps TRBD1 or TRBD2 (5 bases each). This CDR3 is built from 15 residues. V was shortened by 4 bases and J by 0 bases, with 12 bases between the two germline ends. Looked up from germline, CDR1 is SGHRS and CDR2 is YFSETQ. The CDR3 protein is CASSTGTASTDTQYF. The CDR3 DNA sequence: TGCGCCAGCAGCACGGGGACGGCTAGCACAGATACGCAGTATTTT.

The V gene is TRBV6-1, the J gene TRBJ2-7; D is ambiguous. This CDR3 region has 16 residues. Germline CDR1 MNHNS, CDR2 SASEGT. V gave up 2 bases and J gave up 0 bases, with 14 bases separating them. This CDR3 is CASSEFLRASSYEQYF. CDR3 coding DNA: TGTGCCAGCAGTGAATTTCTCCGGGCTAGCTCCTACGAGCAGTACTTC.

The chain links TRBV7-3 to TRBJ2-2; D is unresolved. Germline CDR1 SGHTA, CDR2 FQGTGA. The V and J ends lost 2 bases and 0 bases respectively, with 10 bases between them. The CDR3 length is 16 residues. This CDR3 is CASSLLPPANTGELFF. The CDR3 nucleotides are TGTGCCAGCAGCTTACTGCCCCCCGCGAACACCGGGGAGCTGTTTTTT.

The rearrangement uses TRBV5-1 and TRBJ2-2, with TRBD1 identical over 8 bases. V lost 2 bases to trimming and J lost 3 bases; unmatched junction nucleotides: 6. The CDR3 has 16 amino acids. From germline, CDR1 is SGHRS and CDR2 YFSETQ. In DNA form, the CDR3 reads TGCGCCAGCAGCTTATACAGGGGGTCGGACACCGGGGAGCTGTTTTTT. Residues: CASSLYRGSDTGELFF.

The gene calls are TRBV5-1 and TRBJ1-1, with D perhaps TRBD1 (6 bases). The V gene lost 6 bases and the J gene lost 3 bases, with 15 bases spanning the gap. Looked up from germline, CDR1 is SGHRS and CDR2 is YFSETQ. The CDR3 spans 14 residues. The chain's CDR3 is CASNSGEGDTEAFF. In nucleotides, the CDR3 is TGCGCCAGCAACTCAGGGGAAGGGGACACTGAAGCTTTCTTT.

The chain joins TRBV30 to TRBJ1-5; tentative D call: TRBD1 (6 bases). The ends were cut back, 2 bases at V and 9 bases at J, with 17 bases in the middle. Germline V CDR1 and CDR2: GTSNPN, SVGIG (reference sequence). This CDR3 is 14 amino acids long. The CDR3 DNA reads TGTGCCTGGAGTTCAGGGGATGGAGATGTGCCCCAGCATTTT. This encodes CAWSSGDGDVPQHF.

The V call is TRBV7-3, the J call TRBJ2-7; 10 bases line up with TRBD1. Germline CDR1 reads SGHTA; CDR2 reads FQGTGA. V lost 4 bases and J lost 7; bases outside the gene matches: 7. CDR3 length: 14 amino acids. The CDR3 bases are TGTGCCAGCAGCTCTCTCGGACAGGGGGAGGAGCAGTACTTC. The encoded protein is CASSSLGQGEEQYF.

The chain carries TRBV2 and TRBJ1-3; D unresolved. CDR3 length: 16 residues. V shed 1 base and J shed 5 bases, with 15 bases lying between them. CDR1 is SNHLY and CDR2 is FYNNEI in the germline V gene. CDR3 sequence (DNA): TGTGCCAGCAGTGAAGGTCAGACGAGTTGGAGAAACACCATATATTTT. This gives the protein CASSEGQTSWRNTIYF.